The 10 T cell receptor beta chains in this list originate from one sample, sequenced in a study of human T cells and chemical hapten exposure. Described time point: patch test 1, 2 weeks after DPC sensitization. Treatment denoted: therapeutic diphenylcyclopropenone sensitization with weekly scalp DPC. TCRdb re-derived calls from the RACE reads in MiXCR, one entry per CDR3 protein. The table records around 160,000 distinct CDR3 sequences, roughly 15% of them present only once. Sequences were derived from whole blood, sampled in connection with sensitization to the hapten diphenylcyclopropenone (DPC). The receptors derive from a woman aged 25 to 39 with alopecia areata. Some clones in this sample may be carry-over from other donors' samples.

The chain has TRBV2 and TRBJ1-6; tentative D call: TRBD1 (6 bases). Germline CDR1 and CDR2: SNHLY and FYNNEI. The CDR3 has 15 amino acids. V dropped 3 bases and J dropped 9 bases, with 15 bases sitting between them. The CDR3 DNA reads as TGTGCCAGCAGTGACCCCAGCAGGGGAGTTTCACCCCTCCACTTT. Its protein is CASSDPSRGVSPLHF.

The chain joins TRBV12-3 or TRBV12-4 to TRBJ1-2; a weak D match, TRBD1 (6 bases). This CDR3 spans 15 amino acids. V was cut by 7 bases and J by 2 bases, with 17 bases left in between. The CDR3 loop reads CASTTGPTVNYGYTF. The CDR3, as DNA: TGTGCCAGCACTACAGGGCCCACGGTCAACTATGGCTACACCTTC.

As for this clonotype: At one end the junction does not follow the germline gene, possibly because of a read error. The rearrangement links TRBV20-1 to TRBJ2-1, with D perhaps matching TRBD1 or TRBD2 (6 bases each). The CDR3 covers 15 residues. The germline V gene encodes CDR1 DFQATT and CDR2 SNEGSKA (reference sequence). This CDR3 is CSARGGISSYNEQFF. The DNA of the CDR3 is TGCAGTGCGAGAGGGGGGATTAGCTCCTACAATGAGCAGTTCTTC.

This clonotype has just a few counts. The genes are TRBV28 and TRBJ1-5; the D is unclear. The CDR3 is made up of 12 amino acids. Deletions cut 8 bases from V and 1 base from J, with 6 bases between. The germline CDR1 and CDR2 sequences are MDHEN and SYDVKM. This chain's CDR3 is CASQDSNQPQHF. The DNA of the CDR3 is TGTGCCAGCCAGGACAGCAATCAGCCCCAGCATTTT.

The V call is TRBV28, the J call TRBJ2-7; the D is unclear. Germline loops: CDR1 MDHEN, CDR2 SYDVKM. The CDR3 spans 13 residues. Between the trimmed V and J ends, which lost 2 bases and 4 bases, there was a span of 9 bases. For the CDR3, the DNA is TGTGCCAGCAGTTTAATCAATAGTTACGAGCAGTACTTC. It codes for CASSLINSYEQYF.

The J gene is TRBJ2-6, the V gene TRBV12-3 or TRBV12-4; TRBD1 agrees at 8 bases. With V trimmed by 5 bases and J by 1 base, 4 bases remained unmatched. The CDR3 totals 16 residues. DNA of the CDR3: TGTGCCAGCAGTACAAACAGGGGGTCTGGGGCCAACGTCCTGACTTTC. This sequence encodes CASSTNRGSGANVLTF.

Only a few counts were recorded for this clonotype. This chain uses TRBV29-1 with TRBJ1-1, with 8 bases lining up with TRBD1. Germline V gives CDR1 SQVTM, CDR2 ANQGSEA. The CDR3 covers 13 residues. V lost 3 bases and J lost 6; bases outside the gene matches: 6. The chain's CDR3 is CSVEGQGASEAFF. The CDR3 DNA reads as TGCAGCGTTGAGGGGCAGGGGGCATCTGAAGCTTTCTTT. The full variable domain, its missing parts supplied by reference TRBV29-1 and TRBJ1-1, is SAVISQKPSRDICQRGTSLTIQCQVDSQVTMMFWYRQQPGQSLTLIATANQGSEATYESGFVIDKFPISRPNLTFSTLTVSNMSPEDSSIYLCSVEGQGASEAFFGQGTRLTVV.

This clonotype was seen only a few times. This chain links TRBV4-1 with TRBJ1-1; D remains unclear. This CDR3 has 12 amino acids. V shed 1 base and J shed 6 bases, with 6 bases lying between them. Germline CDR1 MGHRA, CDR2 YSYEKL. The CDR3 here is CASSQVRSEAFF. The CDR3 DNA reads TGCGCCAGCAGCCAAGTTAGGTCTGAAGCTTTCTTT.

The rearrangement uses TRBV3-1 and TRBJ1-2; tentative D call: TRBD1 (5 bases). Germline V gene data show CDR1 as LGHDT and CDR2 as YNNKEL (reference sequence). This CDR3 spans 12 amino acids. V gave up 7 bases and J gave up 5 bases, with 11 bases separating them. CDR3 sequence (DNA): TGTGCCAGCACAGGGACCGAATATGGCTACACCTTC. Translating gives CASTGTEYGYTF.

The chain carries TRBV20-1 and TRBJ2-5; unclear D gene. V was trimmed by 0 bases and J by 2 bases, leaving 10 bases between them. Germline CDR1 is DFQATT and CDR2 is SNEGSKA (reference sequence). This CDR3 has 14 residues. The CDR3 DNA sequence: TGCAGTGCTAGAGATCTGACGGATCAAGAGACCCAGTACTTC. It translates to CSARDLTDQETQYF.